Listed here is a single T cell receptor beta chain. Libraries were prepared by immunoSEQ multiplex PCR; TCRdb keeps only in-frame clonotypes and omits some of them. The table shows hundreds of thousands of clones, with around 72% occurring only once. This specimen belongs to a study of shared clonotypes between healthy human individuals. The germline V gene encodes CDR1 MDHEN and CDR2 SYDVKM. With 7 bases clipped from V and 5 bases from J, the junction kept 8 bases outside the gene matches. This CDR3 region has 14 residues. What was sequenced was memory CD4+ T cells sorted from blood. The subset was: CD45RA-negative fraction. This chain links TRBV28 with TRBJ1-2; 9 nucleotides line up with TRBD1. The sequence derives from a woman aged 25-40 years in good health. CDR3 residues: CASTSTGGKYGYTF. DNA of the CDR3: TGTGCCAGCACCTCGACAGGGGGTAAGTATGGCTACACCTTC.